This T cell receptor (beta chain) was retrieved from a study of blood T cell repertoires in COVID-19. The wider study: Acute and convalescent COVID-19 samples came from the United States, Italy and Spain.

Original data processing: Amplification with reference gene primers provided the estimates of nucleated cell counts. Data came from immunoSEQ multiplex PCR; TCRdb stores just in-frame clones and leaves some out. The V and J calls and clone size are taken from that table; D and trimming were inferred from the DNA. The sample has around 170,000 clones; around 80% are singletons. Germline CDR1 KGHDR, CDR2 SFDVKD. The CDR3 is made up of 18 amino acids. With V trimmed by 4 bases and J by 3 bases, 12 bases remained unmatched. The TCR sequence derives from a young man with active or convalescent COVID-19. V is TRBV24-1 and J is TRBJ2-1; 9 bases are shared with TRBD2. The specimen was peripheral blood. CDR3 region: CATSDSYAGTSIYNEQFF. The CDR3 nucleotides are TGTGCCACCAGTGACTCTTATGCCGGGACTAGCATCTACAATGAGCAGTTCTTC.